These 23 T cell receptor beta chains were all obtained from the same sample, sequenced in a study of shared clonotypes between healthy human individuals. The table came from immunoSEQ multiplex PCR; TCRdb's copy has only in-frame clones and leaves some out. The sample has over a million clones, around 75% seen once. Sequenced sample: memory CD4+ T cells sorted from blood. Subset defined: CD45RA-negative fraction. These receptors were collected from a man in his late teens or twenties in good health.

This clone was detected only a few times. The chain employs TRBV28 and TRBJ2-5; D might be TRBD2 (6 bases). The CDR3 extends over 16 amino acids. V shed 4 bases and J shed 5 bases, with 20 bases lying between them. In germline, CDR1 is MDHEN, CDR2 SYDVKM. In DNA form, the CDR3 reads TGTGCCAGCAGTTCCCAACGGAGGGGCCTAAGGGAGACCCAGTACTTC. Translation gives CASSSQRRGLRETQYF.

About this clone itself: In the same sample, other DNA sequences code for this CDR3. This chain uses TRBV9 with TRBJ2-2; unclear D gene. The ends were cut back, 0 bases at V and 5 bases at J, with 5 bases in the middle. This CDR3 spans 13 amino acids. Germline V gene data show CDR1 as SGDLS and CDR2 as YYNGEE. The CDR3 loop reads CASSVALTGELFF. The CDR3 bases are TGTGCCAGCAGCGTAGCTTTGACCGGGGAGCTGTTTTTT. The full variable domain, with the rest looked up from reference TRBV9 and TRBJ2-2, is DSGVTQTPKHLITATGQRVTLRCSPRSGDLSVYWYQQSLDQGLQFLIQYYNGEERAKGNILERFSAQQFPDLHSELNLSSLELGDSALYFCASSVALTGELFFGEGSRLTVL.

This clone was picked up one time. The CDR3 DNA follows: TGTGCCAGCAGTTACTGGGGGGGTCAAGAGACCCAGTACTTC. It translates to CASSYWGGQETQYF. The chain links TRBV6-5 to TRBJ2-5, with 7 positions matching TRBD2. CDR1 is MNHEY, CDR2 SVGAGI, per germline. This CDR3 region has 14 residues. V shed 1 base, J shed 2 bases, and the junction held 1 base outside the gene matches.

This clone was observed a single time. The gene calls are TRBV6-5 and TRBJ1-4, with 8 positions matching TRBD1. In germline, CDR1 is MNHEY, CDR2 SVGAGI. V lost 4 bases, J lost 8 bases, and 6 bases stayed unmatched. The CDR3 is 14 residues long. CDR3 DNA sequence: TGTGCCAGCAGTTCGGACAGGGTGTCAGAAAAACTGTTTTTT. The encoded protein is CASSSDRVSEKLFF.

This chain uses TRBV5-4 with TRBJ1-3; D call uncertain. The V end was cut by 1 base, the J end by 0 bases, with 8 bases between. This CDR3 is built from 15 residues. Germline V gene data show CDR1 as SGHNT and CDR2 as YYREEE (reference sequence). The CDR3 loop reads CASSLTGYSGNTIYF. CDR3 in DNA: TGTGCCAGCAGCTTGACGGGGTACTCTGGAAACACCATATATTTT.

The chain joins TRBV5-1 to TRBJ2-2; D uncertain. V shed 4 bases and J shed 3 bases, with 7 bases lying between them. CDR3 length: 13 residues. Per the germline V gene, CDR1 is SGHRS and CDR2 is YFSETQ. The CDR3 region has the DNA TGCGCCAGCAGCCCCCGAGACACCGGGGAGCTGTTTTTT. This encodes CASSPRDTGELFF.

This sequence joins TRBV7-6 and TRBJ1-6; the D is unclear. Germline CDR1 is SGHVS and CDR2 is FNYEAQ. The CDR3 runs 14 residues. The V end lost 0 bases, the J end lost 3 bases, and 3 bases lay between the germline ends. The CDR3: CASSLAGYNSPLHF. The CDR3 DNA sequence: TGTGCCAGCAGCTTAGCGGGCTATAATTCACCCCTCCACTTT. Supplemented by reference TRBV7-6 and TRBJ1-6, the full variable domain reads GAGVSQSPRYKVTKRGQDVALRCDPISGHVSLYWYRQALGQGPEFLTYFNYEAQQDKSGLPNDRFSAERPEGSISTLTIQRTEQRDSAMYRCASSLAGYNSPLHFGNGTRLTVT.

This sequence joins TRBV19 and TRBJ1-5; the D gene is possibly TRBD1 (6 bases). Germline V gene sequence: CDR1 LNHDA, CDR2 SQIVND (reference sequence). The V and J ends lost 2 bases and 0 bases respectively, with 17 bases between them. The CDR3 runs 18 residues. CDR3: CASSILGETGNSNQPQHF. DNA of the CDR3: TGTGCCAGTAGTATATTGGGGGAGACAGGAAATAGCAATCAGCCCCAGCATTTT.

This clone was seen at least ten times. The chain joins TRBV15 to TRBJ1-1, with D possibly being TRBD1 (6 bases). In germline, CDR1 is LNHNV, CDR2 YYDKDF (reference sequence). CDR3 length equals 16 residues. Trimming left V 3 bases short and J 1 base short, with 15 bases between. The DNA of the CDR3 is TGTGCCACCAGCAGGGGGGGCTTGGACCAGAACACTGAAGCTTTCTTT. Translation: CATSRGGLDQNTEAFF.

This chain links TRBV6-1 with TRBJ1-4; the D gene is possibly TRBD1 (5 bases). With 7 bases removed from V and 7 bases from J, the gap between germline ends came to 16 bases. The CDR3 is 14 amino acids. The germline V gene has CDR1 MNHNS and CDR2 SASEGT. CDR3 in DNA: TGTGCCAGCAAAAGGGTGGGGGGGAGTGAAAAACTGTTTTTT. Translated: CASKRVGGSEKLFF.

The genes are TRBV30 and TRBJ2-3, with a weak D call TRBD1 (6 bases). V was cut by 1 base and J by 2 bases, with 13 bases left in between. Per germline, CDR1 GTSNPN and CDR2 SVGIG (reference sequence). The CDR3 contains 15 residues. CDR3 residues: CAWSASGTPTDTQYF. The CDR3 DNA reads as TGTGCCTGGAGTGCATCCGGGACACCCACAGATACGCAGTATTTT.

In the case of this clone: Since a much larger clone is just one base distant, this may be a read error. The chain combines TRBV11-2 with TRBJ1-5; D call uncertain. The CDR3 has 12 amino acids. Germline loops: CDR1 SGHAT, CDR2 FQNNGV. Trimming cost V 1 base and J 2 bases, with 0 bases left between them. The CDR3 region is CASSLGNQPQHF. In DNA form, the CDR3 reads TGTGCCAGCAGCTTAGGCAATCAGCCCCAGCATTTT.

As to this clone: This likely came from a read error, as a far larger clone is one base away. Here the CDR3 reads CASSPATGGGESGYTF. CDR3 DNA: TGTGCCAGCAGCCCCGCGACAGGGGGCGGCGAGAGTGGCTACACCTTC. The genes are TRBV7-2 and TRBJ1-2; 10 nucleotides align to TRBD1. Germline CDR1 reads SGHTA; CDR2 reads FQGNSA. With 5 bases clipped from V and 7 bases from J, the junction kept 13 bases outside the gene matches. The CDR3 sequence is 16 residues long.

The rearrangement joins TRBV7-2 to TRBJ2-5, with D unclear. The germline CDR1 and CDR2 sequences are SGHTA and FQGNSA. The CDR3 is 14 residues long. V was cut by 1 base and J by 2 bases, with 8 bases left in between. As DNA, the CDR3 is TGTGCCAGCAGCTTAGATTGGCGGCAAGAGACCCAGTACTTC. It yields the protein CASSLDWRQETQYF. Full variable domain (remainder filled in from reference TRBV7-2 and TRBJ2-5): GAGVSQSPSNKVTEKGKDVELRCDPISGHTALYWYRQSLGQGLEFLIYFQGNSAPDKSGLPSDRFSAERTGGSVSTLTIQRTQQEDSAVYLCASSLDWRQETQYFGPGTRLLVL.

This sequence joins TRBV10-3 and TRBJ1-6; D remains ambiguous. V lost 2 bases and J lost 6, with 14 bases in between. Germline CDR1 is ENHRY and CDR2 is SYGVKD. There are 16 residues in the CDR3. CDR3 loop: CAISEKRAESNSPLHF. The CDR3 region has the DNA TGTGCCATCAGTGAGAAGAGGGCAGAGAGTAATTCACCCCTCCACTTT.

On this clone: Relative to the germline gene, one junction end is altered; a read error may explain this. The same CDR3 can be traced to other DNA sequences in this sample. This chain links TRBV7-7 with TRBJ2-3, with 10 bases identical to TRBD2. The germline CDR1 and CDR2 sequences are SSHAT and FNYEAQ (reference sequence). CDR3 length: 16 amino acids. This CDR3 reads CASSLGTSGKSDTQYF. The CDR3 DNA sequence: TGTGCTAGCAGCCTCGGAACTAGCGGGAAATCGGATACGCAGTATTTT.

The CDR3: CARHYNRGTTEAFF. CDR3 DNA sequence: TGCGCCCGGCATTATAACAGGGGAACTACTGAAGCTTTCTTT. The chain carries TRBV10-1 and TRBJ1-1; 7 bases are shared with TRBD1. V shed 11 bases and J 5 bases; nucleotides not matched to a gene: 14. The CDR3 extends over 14 amino acids. CDR1 and CDR2 from the germline V gene are WNHNN and SYGVQD (reference sequence).

The chain recombines TRBV2 with TRBJ2-5, with D tentatively TRBD2 (7 bases). V lost 4 bases and J lost 4, with 10 bases in between. The CDR3 has 13 residues. Germline V gives CDR1 SNHLY, CDR2 FYNNEI. The CDR3 DNA reads as TGTGCCAGCAGTGGGGGGGGGCGAGAGACCCAGTACTTC. This encodes CASSGGGRETQYF.

This clone was seen a single time. V is TRBV19 and J is TRBJ2-1, with D possibly TRBD2 on 6 matching bases. V was clipped by 3 bases and J by 12 bases, with 18 bases between them. The CDR3 has 14 amino acids. Germline values: CDR1 LNHDA, CDR2 SQIVND (reference sequence). This CDR3 reads CASSISSRDSGQFF. CDR3 bases: TGTGCCAGTAGTATCTCATCCCGGGACTCAGGGCAGTTCTTC. The whole variable domain, filled in from reference TRBV19 and TRBJ2-1, reads DGGITQSPKYLFRKEGQNVTLSCEQNLNHDAMYWYRQDPGQGLRLIYYSQIVNDFQKGDIAEGYSVSREKKESFPLTVTSAQKNPTAFYLCASSISSRDSGQFFGPGTRLTVL.

This rearrangement joins TRBV2 to TRBJ2-5; D perhaps matches TRBD1 (5 bases). This CDR3 is 13 amino acids long. Per germline, CDR1 SNHLY and CDR2 FYNNEI. Trimming cost V 5 bases and J 2 bases, with 9 bases left between them. This CDR3 is CASSPQGQETQYF. Here the CDR3 DNA reads TGTGCCAGCAGTCCTCAGGGACAAGAGACCCAGTACTTC.

The V and J genes are TRBV7-8 and TRBJ2-1; possibly TRBD2 for D (6 bases). The CDR3 loop spans 16 amino acids. V gave up 5 bases and J gave up 0 bases, with 14 bases separating them. The germline CDR1 and CDR2 sequences are SGHVS and FQNEAQ. DNA for the CDR3: TGTGCCAGCAGCAATCGGGCGGGGAACTCCTACAATGAGCAGTTCTTC. Residues: CASSNRAGNSYNEQFF.

In this sample, this clone turned up a few times. The rearrangement links TRBV19 to TRBJ2-1; TRBD1 matches at 8 bases. The ends lost 8 bases at V and 1 base at J; junction bases unmatched: 1. Germline V gene lookup returns CDR1 LNHDA and CDR2 SQIVND (reference sequence). There are 13 residues in the CDR3. The CDR3 nucleotides are TGTGCCAGTCGACAGGGGTCCTACAATGAGCAGTTCTTC. It codes for CASRQGSYNEQFF. The full variable domain, completed using reference TRBV19 and TRBJ2-1, is DGGITQSPKYLFRKEGQNVTLSCEQNLNHDAMYWYRQDPGQGLRLIYYSQIVNDFQKGDIAEGYSVSREKKESFPLTVTSAQKNPTAFYLCASRQGSYNEQFFGPGTRLTVL.

This clone has just one count. This chain joins TRBV6-6 and TRBJ2-5; the D gene is possibly TRBD1 (6 bases). The CDR3 extends over 13 amino acids. CDR1 MNHNY and CDR2 SVGAGI come from the germline V gene (reference sequence). The V gene lost 6 bases and the J gene lost 4 bases, with 12 bases spanning the gap. CDR3 sequence: CASRGAGAETQYF. The DNA for the CDR3 is TGTGCCAGCAGGGGAGCAGGGGCAGAGACCCAGTACTTC.